A single sample is the source of the 18 T cell receptor beta chains below, sequenced in a study of shared clonotypes between healthy human individuals. The protocol was immunoSEQ multiplex PCR, while the TCRdb copy is restricted to in-frame clones and leaves out a portion. There are under 1,900,000 clones in the sample; approximately 98.5% occur only once, and 0.36% lies in the top ten. The sample consisted of naive CD4+ T cells sorted from blood. Indicated subset: CD45RA+ positively selected. The receptors stem from a man aged 25 to 45 in good health.

The V gene is TRBV7-2, the J gene TRBJ1-1; D is ambiguous. Trimming shortened V by 1 base and J by 5 bases, and 11 bases separated the two germline ends. CDR3 length: 14 amino acids. CDR1 and CDR2 (germline): SGHTA, FQGNSA. The CDR3 region is CASSLGVGWTEAFF. For the CDR3, the DNA is TGTGCCAGCAGCTTAGGGGTGGGCTGGACTGAAGCTTTCTTT.

This clone was seen just once. The genes are TRBV29-1 and TRBJ1-1, with a possible D match to TRBD1 (6 bases). Trimming left V 4 bases short and J 4 bases short, with 16 bases between. This CDR3 contains 14 residues. The V gene's germline CDR1 is SQVTM and CDR2 ANQGSEA. The CDR3 loop is CSVGGRGGGTEAFF. CDR3 nucleotide sequence: TGCAGCGTTGGGGGGCGGGGAGGAGGCACTGAAGCTTTCTTT.

The V call is TRBV5-1, the J call TRBJ2-1, with 15 bases lining up with TRBD2. The germline V gene encodes CDR1 SGHRS and CDR2 YFSETQ. V dropped 0 bases and J dropped 1; count of bases not matched to a gene: 2. The CDR3 covers 18 residues. The DNA for the CDR3 is TGCGCCAGCAGCTTGGCAGGGACTAGCGGGGGGTCCTACAATGAGCAGTTCTTC. It encodes CASSLAGTSGGSYNEQFF.

A single count supports this clone. This sequence joins TRBV28 and TRBJ2-1, with a tentative D call TRBD2 (5 bases). Looked up from germline, CDR1 is MDHEN and CDR2 is SYDVKM. The CDR3 length is 15 residues. V lost 3 bases and J lost 2, with 11 bases in between. CDR3 in DNA: TGTGCCAGCAGTTTCCGCCGGGGTACCTACAATGAGCAGTTCTTC. It is translated as CASSFRRGTYNEQFF.

The rearrangement links TRBV7-9 to TRBJ2-4; a weak D match, TRBD2 (6 bases). Germline V gene lookup returns CDR1 SEHNR and CDR2 FQNEAQ (reference sequence). V lost 5 bases, J lost 2 bases, and 13 bases lay in between. This CDR3 contains 15 residues. CDR3: CASSPGTLTKNIQYF. DNA of the CDR3: TGTGCCAGCAGCCCAGGGACTCTGACCAAAAACATTCAGTACTTC. The full variable domain, rest sourced from reference TRBV7-9 and TRBJ2-4, is DTGVSQNPRHKITKRGQNVTFRCDPISEHNRLYWYRQTLGQGPEFLTYFQNEAQLEKSRLLSDRFSAERPKGSFSTLEIQRTEQGDSAMYLCASSPGTLTKNIQYFGAGTRLSVL.

Worth noting for this clone: Within the sample, other DNA sequences also encode this same CDR3. This chain connects TRBV7-2 to TRBJ1-1; no clear D gene. V lost 1 base and J 2 bases, leaving 5 bases between the germline ends. The CDR3 is made up of 13 amino acids. Germline CDR1 is SGHTA and CDR2 is FQGNSA. In nucleotides, the CDR3 is TGTGCCAGCAGCTTAGTCGGCAACACTGAAGCTTTCTTT. Its protein is CASSLVGNTEAFF. Together with reference TRBV7-2 and TRBJ1-1, the CDR3 gives the full variable domain: GAGVSQSPSNKVTEKGKDVELRCDPISGHTALYWYRQSLGQGLEFLIYFQGNSAPDKSGLPSDRFSAERTGGSVSTLTIQRTQQEDSAVYLCASSLVGNTEAFFGQGTRLTVV.

This chain links TRBV15 with TRBJ2-1; the D is unclear. V was trimmed by 1 base and J by 9 bases, leaving 10 bases between them. There are 13 residues in the CDR3. Germline V CDR1 and CDR2: LNHNV, YYDKDF (reference sequence). CDR3 bases: TGTGCCACCAGCAGAGCTACCGTGCTTGAGCAGTTCTTC. This translates into CATSRATVLEQFF. Using reference TRBV15 and TRBJ2-1 for the parts outside the CDR3, the full variable domain is DAMVIQNPRYQVTQFGKPVTLSCSQTLNHNVMYWYQQKSSQAPKLLFHYYDKDFNNEADTPDNFQSRRPNTSFCFLDIRSPGLGDTAMYLCATSRATVLEQFFGPGTRLTVL.

The rearrangement links TRBV29-1 to TRBJ1-2; a possible D gene is TRBD1 (5 bases). This CDR3 has 14 residues. V lost 1 base and J lost 4, with 13 bases in between. Germline CDR1 SQVTM, CDR2 ANQGSEA. CDR3 residues: CSVEGGERIYGYTF. CDR3 in DNA: TGCAGCGTTGAAGGAGGGGAAAGGATCTATGGCTACACCTTC.

V is TRBV10-2 and J is TRBJ2-1; 7 positions agree with TRBD1. Germline loops: CDR1 WSHSY, CDR2 SAAADI. There are 16 residues in the CDR3. Trimming cost V 4 bases and J 0 bases; bases outside gene matches: 6. The CDR3 region has the DNA TGCGCCAGCAGTGTTCCAGGGGGTAGCTCCTACAATGAGCAGTTCTTC. Translating gives CASSVPGGSSYNEQFF.

A word on this clone: The same CDR3 arises from other DNA sequences in this sample as well. This chain joins TRBV18 and TRBJ2-1; 7 nucleotides line up with TRBD1. The V gene end was trimmed by 0 bases and the J gene end by 3 bases; junction bases not matched to a gene: 2. Germline CDR1 reads KGHSH; CDR2 reads LQKENI. This CDR3 region has 15 residues. The CDR3 DNA reads TGTGCCAGCTCACCACCGGGGACAGACTACAATGAGCAGTTCTTC. Its protein product is CASSPPGTDYNEQFF.

As to this clone: The same CDR3 is also encoded by other DNA sequences in this sample. The rearrangement uses TRBV6-1 and TRBJ2-2, with no clear D. Germline CDR1 is MNHNS and CDR2 is SASEGT. Trimming left V 6 bases short and J 5 bases short, with 4 bases between. This CDR3 has 11 residues. CDR3 protein: CASRLTGELFF. The CDR3 region has the DNA TGTGCCAGCAGGTTAACCGGGGAGCTGTTTTTT.

The genes are TRBV6-1 and TRBJ1-5, with D possibly matching TRBD1 (6 bases). Germline lookup yields CDR1 MNHNS and CDR2 SASEGT. The V and J ends lost 4 bases and 4 bases respectively, with 11 bases between them. The CDR3 contains 14 residues. The CDR3 sequence: CASSARTANQPQHF. The CDR3 nucleotides are TGTGCCAGCAGTGCGAGGACAGCAAATCAGCCCCAGCATTTT.

This chain joins TRBV7-9 and TRBJ2-5, with 9 bases identical to TRBD1. The CDR3 covers 15 residues. In germline, CDR1 is SEHNR, CDR2 FQNEAQ (reference sequence). The V and J ends lost 4 bases and 3 bases, in that order; junction bases with no gene match: 6. CDR3 DNA sequence: TGTGCCAGCAGCTACACAGGGGGCCTCAAAGAGACCCAGTACTTC. Its protein is CASSYTGGLKETQYF.

The chain employs TRBV7-2 and TRBJ2-1, with TRBD1 identical over 8 bases. This CDR3 is built from 14 residues. The V gene end was trimmed by 5 bases and the J gene end by 8 bases; junction bases not matched to a gene: 8. CDR1 is SGHTA and CDR2 is FQGNSA in the germline V gene. Written as DNA, the CDR3 is TGTGCCAGCAGCCCGCAGACAGGGGATCATGAGCAGTTCTTC. It is translated as CASSPQTGDHEQFF.

The chain recombines TRBV28 with TRBJ1-5; D perhaps matches TRBD1 (6 bases). Germline V gives CDR1 MDHEN, CDR2 SYDVKM. V was cut by 5 bases and J by 0 bases, with 23 bases left in between. The CDR3 extends over 19 amino acids. In DNA, the CDR3 is TGTGCCAGCAGTCGCAGGCGGGTCAGGGGAAAAGATAGCAATCAGCCCCAGCATTTT. It yields the protein CASSRRRVRGKDSNQPQHF.

This chain joins TRBV5-6 and TRBJ2-5; 9 positions match TRBD2. V lost 0 bases, J lost 7 bases, and 10 bases stayed unmatched. The CDR3 is made up of 16 amino acids. Germline CDR1 and CDR2: SGHDT and YYEEEE. The CDR3 here is CASSLASAGGTGTQYF. The DNA for the CDR3 is TGTGCCAGCAGCTTGGCCTCGGCGGGAGGGACGGGGACCCAGTACTTC. Looking up the rest from reference TRBV5-6 and TRBJ2-5 gives the full variable domain: DAGVTQSPTHLIKTRGQQVTLRCSPKSGHDTVSWYQQALGQGPQFIFQYYEEEERQRGNFPDRFSGHQFPNYSSELNVNALLLGDSALYLCASSLASAGGTGTQYFGPGTRLLVL.

V and J are TRBV7-3 and TRBJ2-7; 10 bases match TRBD1. Germline V CDR1 and CDR2: SGHTA, FQGTGA. The CDR3 is made up of 14 amino acids. V shed 5 bases, J shed 2 bases, and the junction held 3 bases outside the gene matches. CDR3 amino acids: CASSTTGGAYEQYF. In nucleotides, the CDR3 is TGTGCCAGCAGCACGACAGGGGGCGCCTACGAGCAGTACTTC.

This rearrangement joins TRBV19 to TRBJ2-2, with 10 bases fitting TRBD1. The CDR3 length is 16 residues. Germline V gene data show CDR1 as LNHDA and CDR2 as SQIVND (reference sequence). V shed 0 bases and J 7 bases; nucleotides not matched to a gene: 5. The CDR3 DNA is TGTGCCAGTAGTATAGATGGGACAGGGGTCGGCGGGGAGCTGTTTTTT. It codes for CASSIDGTGVGGELFF.